What follows are 10 T cell receptor beta chains derived from one specimen sequenced in a study of T cell changes during pregnancy in multiple sclerosis. TCRdb's table, derived via immunoSEQ multiplex PCR, lists solely in-frame clones and lacks some. Of around 12,000 clones in the sample, around 89% were seen once. The sequencing used CD8+ T cells from peripheral blood mononuclear cells, collected in the second trimester of pregnancy. Every receptor here comes from a female donor in good health, enrolled as a control in a pregnancy study.

The chain employs TRBV5-1 and TRBJ2-5; 8 bases map to TRBD1. The CDR3 extends over 14 amino acids. Unmatched junction bases numbered 8, after V lost 5 bases and J lost 5 bases. CDR1 is SGHRS and CDR2 is YFSETQ in the germline V gene. The CDR3 region has the DNA TGCGCCAGCAGTCCCAGGGGGCTAGGGGAGACCCAGTACTTC. It is translated as CASSPRGLGETQYF.

The chain has TRBV5-4 and TRBJ1-2; D call uncertain. Germline lookup yields CDR1 SGHNT and CDR2 YYREEE (reference sequence). V lost 5 bases to trimming and J lost 3 bases, with 23 bases between them. The CDR3 spans 17 residues. The chain's CDR3 is CASRDPGMEGDYYGYTF. The CDR3 nucleotides read TGTGCCAGCAGGGATCCGGGCATGGAGGGAGACTACTATGGCTACACCTTC.

This rearrangement joins TRBV10-3 to TRBJ1-5, with D perhaps TRBD1 (6 bases). Per germline, CDR1 ENHRY and CDR2 SYGVKD. Deletions cut 5 bases from V and 0 bases from J, with 11 bases between. This CDR3 spans 15 amino acids. The CDR3 loop is CAISSGTPSNQPQHF. In DNA form, the CDR3 reads TGTGCCATCAGTTCGGGGACACCTAGCAATCAGCCCCAGCATTTT.

The chain couples TRBV6-5 to TRBJ2-1, with D perhaps TRBD1 (6 bases). V was pared by 6 bases and J by 2 bases, with 11 bases between. Germline loops: CDR1 MNHEY, CDR2 SVGAGI. This CDR3 is built from 14 residues. CDR3: CASSPGVPYNEQFF. As DNA, the CDR3 is TGTGCCAGCAGCCCAGGGGTTCCCTACAATGAGCAGTTCTTC.

The chain recombines TRBV27 with TRBJ2-1; 8 bases map to TRBD2. The ends lost 8 bases at V and 3 bases at J; junction bases unmatched: 6. The germline V gene has CDR1 MNHEY and CDR2 SMNVEV (reference sequence). This CDR3 has 14 amino acids. As DNA, the CDR3 is TGTGCCAGCGGGAAGACTAGCGACTACAATGAGCAGTTCTTC. Translating it yields CASGKTSDYNEQFF.

The J gene is TRBJ2-7, the V gene TRBV11-2; a possible D gene is TRBD2 (5 bases). V dropped 5 bases and J dropped 3 bases, with 14 bases sitting between them. Germline CDR1 reads SGHAT; CDR2 reads FQNNGV. CDR3 length: 14 residues. The CDR3 coding sequence is TGTGCCAGCAGCCCAGATAGGACTGGCTACGAGCAGTACTTC. This translates into CASSPDRTGYEQYF.

The chain joins TRBV27 to TRBJ2-7; 11 bases align to TRBD1. The V gene end was trimmed by 2 bases and the J gene end by 6 bases; junction bases not matched to a gene: 12. The CDR3 runs 17 residues. CDR1 MNHEY and CDR2 SMNVEV come from the germline V gene (reference sequence). The CDR3 spells CASSLSFAGTGGVEQYF. The CDR3 region has the DNA TGTGCCAGCAGTTTAAGTTTCGCGGGGACAGGGGGGGTCGAGCAGTACTTC.

The chain employs TRBV7-2 and TRBJ2-6; TRBD1 matches 9 bases. This CDR3 is built from 19 residues. The V gene end was trimmed by 0 bases and the J gene end by 2 bases; junction bases not matched to a gene: 8. Germline V gene data show CDR1 as SGHTA and CDR2 as FQGNSA. CDR3 in amino acids: CASSLAFTGGGAGANVLTF. DNA of the CDR3: TGTGCCAGCAGCTTAGCTTTTACAGGGGGCGGCGCTGGGGCCAACGTCCTGACTTTC.

The V call is TRBV30, the J call TRBJ1-2; 10 positions match TRBD1. CDR3 length: 14 amino acids. Germline V gene data show CDR1 as GTSNPN and CDR2 as SVGIG (reference sequence). Trimming at V came to 2 bases and at J to 7 bases, leaving 7 bases not matched to a gene. CDR3 in amino acids: CAWSLGQGFLGYTF. In nucleotides, the CDR3 is TGTGCCTGGAGTTTGGGACAGGGGTTTCTTGGCTACACCTTC.

The chain is built from TRBV5-1 and TRBJ1-2, with D perhaps TRBD1 (6 bases). Germline CDR1 and CDR2: SGHRS and YFSETQ. The CDR3 runs 14 residues. The V end lost 0 bases, the J end lost 8 bases, and 14 bases lay between the germline ends. CDR3 DNA: TGCGCCAGCAGCTTGGGCCGGGACACCCCAGGCTACACCTTC. It codes for CASSLGRDTPGYTF.